A single sample gave rise to the 8 T cell receptor beta chains below, sequenced in a study of shared clonotypes between healthy human individuals. Only in-frame clones appear in the TCRdb table, and some are missing; sequencing was by immunoSEQ multiplex PCR. Of 550,000 to 850,000 clones in the sample, 72% were seen once. Material for sequencing was memory CD4+ T cells sorted from blood. Subset of the sample: CD45RA-negative fraction. The receptors stem from a woman in her 30s in good health.

The rearrangement uses TRBV28 and TRBJ1-1; 9 nucleotides align to TRBD1. The CDR3 loop spans 16 amino acids. Per germline, CDR1 MDHEN and CDR2 SYDVKM. After removal of 5 bases from V and 6 bases from J, the junction contained 13 bases not matched to a gene. CDR3 protein: CASSPPPGQGLAEAFF. The CDR3 DNA reads as TGTGCCAGCAGTCCCCCCCCGGGACAGGGATTAGCTGAAGCTTTCTTT.

The gene calls are TRBV14 and TRBJ1-1; D gene uncertain. Germline lookup yields CDR1 SGHDN and CDR2 FVKESK. Trimming pared 0 bases from V and 0 bases from J, leaving 11 bases between. The CDR3 loop spans 16 amino acids. The CDR3: CASSQDAGIMNTEAFF. In DNA, the CDR3 is TGTGCCAGCAGCCAAGATGCAGGAATAATGAACACTGAAGCTTTCTTT.

V and J are TRBV28 and TRBJ2-4, with D possibly being TRBD2 (6 bases). V dropped 6 bases and J dropped 0 bases, with 12 bases sitting between them. CDR1 is MDHEN, CDR2 SYDVKM, per germline. There are 15 residues in the CDR3. Here the CDR3 reads CASRTGRLAKNIQYF. In DNA, the CDR3 is TGTGCCAGCAGAACCGGGAGACTAGCCAAAAACATTCAGTACTTC.

In this sample, this clone turned up once. The chain links TRBV7-6 to TRBJ2-3; 9 bases align to TRBD2. J gave up 4 bases and V 2 bases, and 4 bases lay outside the gene matches. Germline lookup yields CDR1 SGHVS and CDR2 FNYEAQ. This CDR3 comprises 15 residues. The CDR3 loop reads CASSLRSGSSDTQYF. In nucleotides, the CDR3 is TGTGCCAGCAGCTTACGTAGCGGGAGTTCAGATACGCAGTATTTT.

The V and J genes are TRBV6-6 and TRBJ2-7; no definite D call. The germline V and J ends were trimmed by 8 bases and 3 bases, with 11 bases remaining between them. The CDR3 extends over 12 amino acids. Germline loops: CDR1 MNHNY, CDR2 SVGAGI (reference sequence). The CDR3 is CASAQGRYEQYF. DNA of the CDR3: TGTGCCAGCGCCCAAGGACGCTACGAGCAGTACTTC.

The chain couples TRBV30 to TRBJ2-1, with 9 bases that match TRBD2. V dropped 3 bases and J dropped 2; count of bases not matched to a gene: 8. The CDR3 is 16 amino acids. The germline gives CDR1 GTSNPN, CDR2 SVGIG (reference sequence). This CDR3 reads CAWRLSGSGAYNEQFF. DNA of the CDR3: TGTGCCTGGAGACTTAGCGGGAGTGGCGCCTACAATGAGCAGTTCTTC.

In DNA, the CDR3 is TGTGCCAGCTCACCACGTAGCGGGAGTGGCGAGACCCAGTACTTC. Encoded protein: CASSPRSGSGETQYF. The rearrangement uses TRBV18 and TRBJ2-5; 9 nucleotides match TRBD2. The CDR3 has 15 residues. After removal of 1 base from V and 5 bases from J, the junction contained 5 bases not matched to a gene. The germline V gene has CDR1 KGHSH and CDR2 LQKENI.

The chain links TRBV18 to TRBJ2-3; no firm D call. CDR3 length equals 16 residues. The germline CDR1 and CDR2 sequences are KGHSH and LQKENI. Between the trimmed V and J ends, which lost 3 bases and 0 bases, there was a span of 13 bases. Here the CDR3 DNA reads TGTGCCAGCTCACCCCGACCGAACCTGAGCACAGATACGCAGTATTTT. Amino acid sequence: CASSPRPNLSTDTQYF.